This TCR beta chain was sequenced for a study of TIL therapy for anti-PD-1-resistant metastatic lung cancer. The libraries were made with immunoSEQ v3. Here immunoSEQ multiplex PCR was the method, and the copy in TCRdb shows in-frame clones only, minus some. The table lists tens of thousands of clones, about two thirds of them singletons, with 5.6% in the top ten. Indicated time point: pre-treatment sample, taken before nivolumab and TIL therapy. The tumor samples were excised metastases, mostly pleural nodules or supraclavicular lymph nodes. Stage 4 NSCLC adults joined between late 2017 and January 2020. Germline loops: CDR1 MNHNS, CDR2 SASEGT. With 6 bases removed from V and 3 bases from J, the gap between germline ends came to 12 bases. The CDR3 totals 14 residues.

Sequenced here: tumor tissue, sampled at baseline. The chain has TRBV6-1 and TRBJ1-5; D is perhaps TRBD1 (5 bases). The receptor comes from a person aged 25 to 85 with non-small cell lung cancer. CDR3 DNA sequence: TGTGCCAGCAGGGACCCGGGGCCCAATCAGCCCCAGCATTTT. It specifies CASRDPGPNQPQHF.